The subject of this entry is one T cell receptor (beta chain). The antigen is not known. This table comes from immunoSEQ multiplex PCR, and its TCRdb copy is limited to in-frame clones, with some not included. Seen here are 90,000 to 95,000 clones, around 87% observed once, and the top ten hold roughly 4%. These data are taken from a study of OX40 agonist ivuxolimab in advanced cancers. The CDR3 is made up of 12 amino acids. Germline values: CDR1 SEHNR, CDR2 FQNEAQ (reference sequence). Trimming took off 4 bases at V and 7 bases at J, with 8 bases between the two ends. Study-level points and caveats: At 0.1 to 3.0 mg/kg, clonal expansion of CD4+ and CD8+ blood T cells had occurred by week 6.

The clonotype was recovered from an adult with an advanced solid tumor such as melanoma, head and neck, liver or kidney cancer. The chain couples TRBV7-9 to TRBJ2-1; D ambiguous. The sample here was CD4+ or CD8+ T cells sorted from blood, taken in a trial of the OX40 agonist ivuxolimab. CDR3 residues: CASSSSINEQFF. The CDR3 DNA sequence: TGTGCCAGCAGCTCCTCTATTAATGAGCAGTTCTTC.